Listed below are T cell receptor beta chains from one sample, sequenced in a study of early T cells in non-severe SARS-CoV-2 infection. In TCRdb, the 5' RACE reads were re-called with MiXCR into one record per CDR3 protein. The sample contains about 64,000 distinct CDR3 sequences, less than 5% of which appear only once. The specimen sequenced was whole blood. The receptors were gathered from an adult who was a healthcare worker with PCR-confirmed SARS-CoV-2 infection or an uninfected control (not recorded which). CDR3s include the opening cysteine and the closing phenylalanine or tryptophan. The order of the fields is J gene, clone size, D gene, V gene, CDR3 DNA, CDR3 protein. A D gene is named only where the DNA matches it firmly. Only part of the rows carry a size: once, few, many, or a class if the clone is expanded.

>TRBJ1-1|many|-|TRBV6-5
TGTGCCAGCACCACCGGGGTCCTGGGGCTCACTGAAGCTTTCTTT
CASTTGVLGLTEAFF
>TRBJ1-5|many|-|TRBV19
TGTGCCAGTAGTTTACAGGTTGATCAGCCCCAGCATTTT
CASSLQVDQPQHF
>TRBJ2-1|-|TRBD2|TRBV23-1
TGCGCCAGCAGTCATCCAATAGCGGGTTTCGAGCCGGATGAGCAGTTCTTC
CASSHPIAGFEPDEQFF
>TRBJ2-3|-|TRBD1|TRBV7-2
TGTGCCAGCAGCCGGACAGGAGATTCGCAGTATTTT
CASSRTGDSQYF
>TRBJ2-2|many|TRBD2|TRBV20-1
TGCAGTGCTAGCGGACTAGCTACCGGGGAGCTGTTTTTT
CSASGLATGELFF
>TRBJ2-3|-|TRBD2|TRBV29-1
TGCAGCGTTGCTAGCGGGAGGGCCGAAGATACGCAGTATTTT
CSVASGRAEDTQYF
>TRBJ2-1|-|TRBD2|TRBV10-3
TGTGCCAGTTCGGCCCTAGCGGGAAAGTCCTCTGGCTACAATGAGCAGTTCTTC
CASSALAGKSSGYNEQFF
>TRBJ2-2|many|-|TRBV7-8
TGTGCCAGCAGCTTAGTAGCGTCCACCGGGGAGCTGTTTTTT
CASSLVASTGELFF
>TRBJ1-2|few|-|TRBV4-2
TGTGCCAGCAGCCAGGTGGGCAGGACAGAGACCTATGGCTACACCTTC
CASSQVGRTETYGYTF
>TRBJ1-1|once|TRBD1|TRBV2
TGTGCCAGCAGTCCGGGACAGATAAACACTGAAGCTTTCTTT
CASSPGQINTEAFF
>TRBJ2-2|many|TRBD2|TRBV3-1
TGTGCCAGCAGCCAAGATCGGCTAGCGGGAGTGGAAACCGGGGAGCTGTTTTTT
CASSQDRLAGVETGELFF
>TRBJ1-1|many|-|TRBV6-1
TGTGCCAGCAAAAAAGATATAAGGGGAACTGAAGCTTTCTTT
CASKKDIRGTEAFF
>TRBJ2-3|few|-|TRBV12-5
TGTGCTAGTGGTTTGTCCCGACTTGAAGATACGCAGTATTTT
CASGLSRLEDTQYF
>TRBJ2-5|many|-|TRBV5-1
TGCGCCAGCAGCCGGGACGCCTACCAAGAGACCCAGTACTTC
CASSRDAYQETQYF
>TRBJ2-1|many|-|TRBV19
TGTGCCAGTAGTATAGTAGGGAGCGAGACACAGTTCTTC
CASSIVGSETQFF
>TRBJ2-1|few|TRBD1|TRBV5-1
TGCGCCAGCAGCCCGGGGACAGGTTGGAAGAGCTCCTACAATGAGCAGTTCTTC
CASSPGTGWKSSYNEQFF
>TRBJ2-1|many|TRBD2|TRBV5-4
TGTGCCAGCAGCGGGACTAGCGCGTCTACTTACAATGAGCAGTTCTTC
CASSGTSASTYNEQFF
>TRBJ2-2|-|-|TRBV11-2
TGTGCCAGCAGCCTGCGGGGTGCCACCGGGGAGCTGTTTTTT
CASSLRGATGELFF
>TRBJ2-1|many|TRBD2|TRBV12-3/TRBV12-4
TGTGCCAGCAGCGCCATGTTGGCGGGAGGCCTTCAGTTCTTC
CASSAMLAGGLQFF
>TRBJ2-6|few|TRBD2|TRBV7-2
TGTGCCAGCAGCTATAGCGGGGGAAGCTCTGGGGCCAACGTCCTGACTTTC
CASSYSGGSSGANVLTF
>TRBJ2-4|-|-|TRBV27
TGTGCCAGCAGTCCCCTCACAGCTATTCAGTACTTC
CASSPLTAIQYF
>TRBJ2-2|-|-|TRBV12-3/TRBV12-4
TGTGCCAGCGTCAAGGACAGCACCGGAGAGCTGTTTTTT
CASVKDSTGELFF